The clone carrying this TCR beta chain was observed a handful of times. Its antigen is undetermined. The same CDR3 is also encoded by other DNA sequences in this sample. This sample was included in a study of CD8+ T cells in alopecia areata. The overall study: Twice a day, 5 to 10 mg of oral tofacitinib was administered to treated patients. Tofacitinib exposure lasted 6 to 18 months, followed by 6 months off drug. Study observations and caveats: Sharing of TCR sequences between patients (possibly for HLA-related reasons) was less clear than in mice.

Extracted RNA was reverse transcribed into cDNA, the sequencing template. Measured with immunoSEQ multiplex PCR; TCRdb has only the in-frame clones, and not every one. Altogether over 120,000 clones are present, around 60% being singletons, with the ten largest covering roughly 6.5%. The TCR originated in a human donor with alopecia areata. The sample consisted of CD4+ T cells sorted from blood, taken at week 0.

The CDR3 spells CSAFLLRQGAFF. In nucleotides, the CDR3 is TGCAGCGCGTTTCTCCTCCGGCAGGGAGCTTTCTTT. The rearrangement links TRBV29-1 to TRBJ1-1, with D perhaps matching TRBD1 (5 bases). Germline CDR1 and CDR2: SQVTM and ANQGSEA. Trimming took 7 bases from V and 10 from J, leaving 19 bases between them. The CDR3 totals 12 residues.